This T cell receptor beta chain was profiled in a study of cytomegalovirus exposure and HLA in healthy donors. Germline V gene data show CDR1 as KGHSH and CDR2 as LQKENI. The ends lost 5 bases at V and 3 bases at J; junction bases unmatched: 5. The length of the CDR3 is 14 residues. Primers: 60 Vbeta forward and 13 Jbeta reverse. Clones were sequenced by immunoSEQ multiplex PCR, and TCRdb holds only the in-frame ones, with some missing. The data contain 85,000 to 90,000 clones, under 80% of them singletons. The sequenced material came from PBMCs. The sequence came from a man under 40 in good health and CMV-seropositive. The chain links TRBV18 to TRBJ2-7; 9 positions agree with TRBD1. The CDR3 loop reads CASSIGQGIYEQYF. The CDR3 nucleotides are TGTGCCAGCTCAATAGGACAGGGGATCTACGAGCAGTACTTC.